This is a list of T cell receptor beta chains from one sample in a study of blood T cell repertoires in COVID-19. Clones were read by immunoSEQ multiplex PCR, and TCRdb kept only the in-frame ones, dropping some. The sample has 150,000 to 200,000 clones; just under 90% are singletons. Sequenced material: peripheral blood. All receptors derive from a man aged 18 to 35 with active or convalescent COVID-19. The CDR3 runs from the conserved cysteine through the conserved F or W. Fields, in order: J gene, D gene, clone size, V gene, CDR3 protein, CDR3 DNA. A D gene is named only where the DNA matches it firmly. The size field is filled for only some rows; it gives once, few, many or a size class.

TRBJ2-3 - once TRBV29-1 CSVAEREQYF TGCAGCGTTGCCGAGAGGGAGCAGTATTTT
TRBJ1-1 - - TRBV28 CASSRFLETPWSEAFF TGTGCCAGCAGTCGCTTTTTAGAGACTCCCTGGTCTGAAGCTTTCTTT
TRBJ2-5 - - TRBV7-9 CASSLATATEETQYF TGTGCCAGCAGCTTAGCGACCGCGACAGAAGAGACCCAGTACTTC
TRBJ2-5 TRBD1 - TRBV4-3 CASSQVTGEETQYF TGCGCCAGCAGCCAAGTCACAGGGGAAGAGACCCAGTACTTC
TRBJ2-2 TRBD1 - TRBV7-7 CASSLATGGTGELFF TGTGCTAGCAGCTTAGCGACAGGGGGCACCGGGGAGCTGTTTTTT
TRBJ1-1 - - TRBV12-3/TRBV12-4 CASSFRGTEAFF TGTGCCAGCAGTTTTCGGGGGACTGAAGCTTTCTTT
TRBJ1-6 - few TRBV7-2 CASSPETWAPNSPLHF TGTGCCAGCAGCCCAGAGACGTGGGCGCCTAATTCACCCCTCCACTTT
TRBJ2-1 TRBD1 - TRBV4-1 CASSQGNGDRADEQFF TGCGCCAGCAGCCAAGGAAACGGGGACAGGGCCGATGAGCAGTTCTTC
TRBJ1-5 TRBD1 - TRBV10-3 CAISGTGHQPQHF TGTGCCATCAGTGGGACAGGCCATCAGCCCCAGCATTTT
TRBJ2-3 - - TRBV6-2/TRBV6-3 CASSYSGLSTDTQYF TGTGCCAGCAGTTACTCGGGACTTAGCACAGATACGCAGTATTTT
TRBJ1-2 - - TRBV4-2 CASSPTRGDGKANYGYTF TGTGCCAGCAGTCCAACCAGAGGAGACGGGAAAGCTAACTATGGCTACACCTTC
TRBJ1-1 TRBD1 - TRBV9 CASSVAGQGEWWTEAFF TGTGCCAGCAGCGTAGCCGGACAGGGGGAGTGGTGGACTGAAGCTTTCTTT
TRBJ1-1 TRBD1 - TRBV28 CASTSRAGGYTEAFF TGTGCCAGCACCTCTCGGGCAGGGGGGTACACTGAAGCTTTCTTT
TRBJ2-3 - - TRBV7-2 CASSYPTSTDTQYF TGTGCCAGCAGCTACCCGACTAGCACAGATACGCAGTATTTT
TRBJ1-5 TRBD1 - TRBV30 CAWSQGQGNQPQHF TGTGCCTGGAGCCAGGGACAGGGCAACCAGCCCCAGCATTTT
TRBJ2-1 TRBD1 - TRBV3-1/TRBV3-2 CASSQNLQGSDEQFF TGTGCCAGCAGCCAGAATCTACAGGGGAGCGATGAGCAGTTCTTC
TRBJ1-1 - once TRBV7-9 CASSLGFWEATEAFF TGTGCCAGCAGCTTAGGGTTTTGGGAGGCCACTGAAGCTTTCTTT
TRBJ1-1 - - TRBV18 CASSPGGRDTEAFF TGTGCCAGCTCACCAGGGGGCAGGGACACTGAAGCTTTCTTT
TRBJ2-2 TRBD2 - TRBV28 CASSLSGRGTGELFF TGTGCCAGCAGTTTATCAGGGAGGGGCACCGGGGAGCTGTTTTTT
TRBJ1-5 - - TRBV7-9 CASSLVDRRGNQPQHF TGTGCCAGCAGCCTCGTCGACAGAAGGGGCAATCAGCCCCAGCATTTT
TRBJ1-4 TRBD1 - TRBV7-8 CASSSIPGQSNEKLFF TGTGCCAGCAGCTCAATACCGGGACAGTCGAATGAAAAACTGTTTTTT
TRBJ1-6 - - TRBV2 CASSDLYEATFNSPLHF TGTGCCAGCAGTGATCTGTACGAGGCTACTTTTAATTCACCCCTCCACTTT
TRBJ1-1 - - TRBV6-5 CASSRGIAIYTEAFF TGTGCCAGCAGCAGGGGAATTGCGATTTATACTGAAGCTTTCTTT
TRBJ1-6 - once TRBV12-3/TRBV12-4 CASSLAPGEPLHF TGTGCCAGCAGTTTAGCCCCAGGGGAACCCCTCCACTTT
TRBJ2-1 TRBD2 - TRBV5-1 CASSSGTSGTNYNEQFF TGCGCCAGCAGCTCAGGGACTAGCGGGACCAACTACAATGAGCAGTTCTTC
TRBJ1-1 - - TRBV19 CASSIGQGNTEAFF TGTGCCAGTAGTATCGGCCAGGGGAACACTGAAGCTTTCTTT
TRBJ1-2 TRBD1 - TRBV9 CASSSGQGKLYGYTF TGTGCCAGCAGCTCAGGACAGGGGAAGCTCTATGGCTACACCTTC
TRBJ1-6 TRBD1 once TRBV6-5 CASKKQGVSLGPLHF TGTGCCAGCAAAAAACAGGGGGTAAGCCTCGGACCCCTCCACTTT
TRBJ1-5 - - TRBV12-5 CASGVGGNQPQHF TGTGCTAGTGGGGTAGGAGGCAATCAGCCCCAGCATTTT
TRBJ1-3 - - TRBV3-1/TRBV3-2 CASSRQDSGNTIYF TGTGCCAGCAGCCGACAGGACTCTGGAAACACCATATATTTT
TRBJ2-5 - - TRBV19 CASSTPYAPDQETQYF TGTGCCAGTAGTACCCCCTACGCACCCGACCAAGAGACCCAGTACTTC
TRBJ2-1 - few TRBV7-3 CASSRDSGPLGYEQFF TGTGCCAGCTCCCGTGATAGCGGCCCACTAGGTTATGAGCAGTTCTTC
TRBJ1-3 TRBD1 - TRBV5-4 CASSSGTGGGNTIYF TGTGCCAGCAGCTCGGGGACAGGGGGAGGGAACACCATATATTTT
TRBJ2-1 - - TRBV7-4 CASSGEQFF TGTGCCAGTTCGGGTGAGCAGTTCTTC
TRBJ2-5 - - TRBV6-2/TRBV6-3 CASSYVQGLQETQYF TGTGCCAGCAGTTACGTCCAGGGCCTCCAAGAGACCCAGTACTTC
TRBJ1-5 - - TRBV24-1 CATSDLTNQPQHF TGTGCCACCAGTGATTTAACAAATCAGCCCCAGCATTTT
TRBJ1-2 - - TRBV7-2 CASSPRSGGYTF TGTGCCAGCAGCCCCCGCTCGGGTGGCTACACCTTC
TRBJ2-7 TRBD1 - TRBV29-1 CSVEDSRQGSSYEQYF TGCAGCGTTGAAGACAGTCGACAGGGAAGCTCCTACGAGCAGTACTTC
TRBJ2-1 - - TRBV11-2 CASINGDIGLNEQFF TGTGCCAGCATCAACGGGGACATCGGTCTTAATGAGCAGTTCTTC
TRBJ2-3 TRBD1 once TRBV5-6 CASSYPDRRSTDTQYF TGTGCCAGCAGCTACCCGGACAGGCGGAGCACAGATACGCAGTATTTT
TRBJ2-5 - - TRBV24-1 CATSDPGQQETQYF TGTGCCACCAGTGATCCCGGACAGCAAGAGACCCAGTACTTC
TRBJ2-1 - - TRBV11-3 CASSDPNYSYNEQFF TGTGCCAGCAGCGATCCTAACTACTCCTACAATGAGCAGTTCTTC
TRBJ1-1 TRBD1 - TRBV5-1 CASSLQGQNTEAFF TGCGCCAGCAGCTTACAGGGGCAGAACACTGAAGCTTTCTTT
TRBJ1-6 - - TRBV2 CASSPNRQDNSPLHF TGTGCCAGCAGTCCGAACCGACAAGATAATTCACCCCTCCACTTT
TRBJ2-1 - - TRBV12-3/TRBV12-4 CASSFWAGNEQFF TGTGCCAGCAGTTTCTGGGCGGGCAATGAGCAGTTCTTC
TRBJ2-3 TRBD2 - TRBV11-3 CASSLQTSGRGGFTDTQYF TGTGCCAGCAGCCTCCAGACTAGCGGGAGGGGTGGTTTCACAGATACGCAGTATTTT
TRBJ2-5 TRBD1 - TRBV10-2 CASSVNPSSGTGYGETQYF TGCGCCAGCAGCGTAAACCCCTCGTCCGGGACAGGGTACGGAGAGACCCAGTACTTC
TRBJ1-1 - - TRBV9 CASSVVGGPNTEAFF TGTGCCAGCAGCGTAGTTGGGGGCCCGAACACTGAAGCTTTCTTT
TRBJ2-5 - - TRBV3-1/TRBV3-2 CASSPGYGGSETQYF TGTGCCAGCAGCCCCGGATATGGGGGGTCAGAGACCCAGTACTTC
TRBJ1-2 TRBD1 - TRBV15 CATSGPTGTGFYGYTF TGTGCCACCAGCGGACCGACCGGGACAGGTTTCTATGGCTACACCTTC
TRBJ1-4 - - TRBV28 CASSFNRAEKLFF TGTGCCAGCAGTTTTAACAGGGCTGAAAAACTGTTTTTT
TRBJ1-2 TRBD1 - TRBV6-2/TRBV6-3 CASSYKGQSYGYTF TGTGCCAGCAGTTACAAGGGACAGAGCTATGGCTACACCTTC
TRBJ2-1 - - TRBV28 CASGGLYNEQFF TGTGCCAGCGGGGGACTTTACAATGAGCAGTTCTTC
TRBJ1-6 - - TRBV18 CASSPPGGATNSPLHF TGTGCCAGCTCACCCCCGGGGGGGGCTACCAATTCACCCCTCCACTTT
TRBJ1-2 TRBD1 - TRBV10-3 CAISEEGAGGYTF TGTGCCATCAGTGAGGAGGGGGCGGGTGGCTACACCTTC
TRBJ2-2 - - TRBV6-5 CASSYSPTGNTGELFF TGTGCCAGCAGTTATTCCCCGACAGGGAACACCGGGGAGCTGTTTTTT